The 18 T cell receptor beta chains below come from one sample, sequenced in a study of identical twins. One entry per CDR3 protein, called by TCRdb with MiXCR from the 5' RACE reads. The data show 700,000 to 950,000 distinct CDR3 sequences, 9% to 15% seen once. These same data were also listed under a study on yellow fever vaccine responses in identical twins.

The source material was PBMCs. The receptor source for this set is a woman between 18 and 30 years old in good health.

For the CDR3, the DNA is TGCGCCAGCAGCTTGCAGTCGAGCACCGGGGAGCTGTTTTTT. It encodes CASSLQSSTGELFF. This chain connects TRBV5-1 to TRBJ2-2; D not certain. Deletions cut 1 base from V and 4 bases from J, with 8 bases between. This CDR3 comprises 14 residues. Per germline, CDR1 SGHRS and CDR2 YFSETQ.

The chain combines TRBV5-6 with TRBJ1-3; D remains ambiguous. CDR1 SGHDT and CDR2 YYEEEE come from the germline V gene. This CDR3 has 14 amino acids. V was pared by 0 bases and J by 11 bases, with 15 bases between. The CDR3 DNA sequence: TGTGCCAGCAGCTTGGCCATGACTGAGTCAGCCATATATTTT. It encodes CASSLAMTESAIYF.

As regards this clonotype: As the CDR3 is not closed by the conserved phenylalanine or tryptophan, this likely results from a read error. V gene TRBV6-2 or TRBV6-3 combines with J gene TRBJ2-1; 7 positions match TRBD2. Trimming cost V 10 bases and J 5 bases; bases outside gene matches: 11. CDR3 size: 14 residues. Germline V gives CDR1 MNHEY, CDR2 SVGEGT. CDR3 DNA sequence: TGTGCCATCTCCCCCTGGCGGGGGAACAATGAGCAGTTCTTA. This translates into CAISPWRGNNEQFL.

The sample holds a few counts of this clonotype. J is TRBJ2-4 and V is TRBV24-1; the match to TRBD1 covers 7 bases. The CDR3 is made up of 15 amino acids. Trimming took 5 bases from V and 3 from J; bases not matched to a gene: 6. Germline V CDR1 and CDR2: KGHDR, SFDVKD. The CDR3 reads CATSAPWDSKNIQYF. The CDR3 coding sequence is TGTGCCACCAGTGCCCCGTGGGACAGCAAAAACATTCAGTACTTC.

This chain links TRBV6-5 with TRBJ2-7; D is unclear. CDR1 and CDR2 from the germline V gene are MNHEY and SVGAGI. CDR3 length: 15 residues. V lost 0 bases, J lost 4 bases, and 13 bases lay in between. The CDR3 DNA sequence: TGTGCCAGCAGTTACTCGGCCATTGGAGTTTACGAGCAGTACGTC. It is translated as CASSYSAIGVYEQYV.

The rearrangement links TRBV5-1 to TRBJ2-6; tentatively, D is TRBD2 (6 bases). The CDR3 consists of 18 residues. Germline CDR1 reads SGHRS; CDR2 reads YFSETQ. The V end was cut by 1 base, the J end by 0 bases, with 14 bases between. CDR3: CASSLLRFGSSGANVLTF. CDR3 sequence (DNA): TGCGCCAGCAGCTTGCTTCGATTCGGGAGCTCTGGGGCCAACGTCCTGACTTTC.

As DNA, the CDR3 is TGTGCCAGCAGCTTAAGGTCCCAGGGGAGGGCTGAAGCTTTCTTT. Protein product: CASSLRSQGRAEAFF. The chain links TRBV7-6 to TRBJ1-1, with D maybe TRBD1 (6 bases). V gave up 2 bases and J gave up 6 bases, with 16 bases separating them. CDR1 SGHVS and CDR2 FNYEAQ come from the germline V gene. There are 15 residues in the CDR3. Based on the CDR3 plus reference TRBV7-6 and TRBJ1-1, the full variable domain is GAGVSQSPRYKVTKRGQDVALRCDPISGHVSLYWYRQALGQGPEFLTYFNYEAQQDKSGLPNDRFSAERPEGSISTLTIQRTEQRDSAMYRCASSLRSQGRAEAFFGQGTRLTVV.

The CDR3 DNA reads as TGTGCACTAGGAGGACTGCCCGAAGACTACGAGCAGTACGTC. This codes for CALGGLPEDYEQYV. The chain recombines TRBV6-4 with TRBJ2-7; D possibly corresponds to TRBD2 (5 bases). Germline assignment: CDR1 MRHNA and CDR2 SNTAGT. This CDR3 contains 14 residues.

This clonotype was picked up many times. DNA of the CDR3: TGCACCTCTTGGGGCGCAGCACCCTACGAGCAGTACTTC. This translates into CTSWGAAPYEQYF. J is TRBJ2-7 and V is TRBV29-1; the D gene is possibly TRBD1 (5 bases). Germline CDR1 SQVTM, CDR2 ANQGSEA. This CDR3 is 13 amino acids long.

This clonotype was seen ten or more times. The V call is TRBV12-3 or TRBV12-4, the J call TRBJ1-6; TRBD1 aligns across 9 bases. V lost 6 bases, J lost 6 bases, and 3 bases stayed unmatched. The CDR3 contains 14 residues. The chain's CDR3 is CASRQGAVNSPLHF. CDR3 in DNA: TGTGCCAGCAGACAGGGGGCGGTTAATTCACCCCTCCACTTT.

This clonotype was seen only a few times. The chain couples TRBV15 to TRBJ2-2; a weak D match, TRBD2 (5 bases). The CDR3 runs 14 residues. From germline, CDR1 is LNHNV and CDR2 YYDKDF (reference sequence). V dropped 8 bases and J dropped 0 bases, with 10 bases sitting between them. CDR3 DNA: TGTGCCACCCTGGGGAGTGCGAACACCGGGGAGCTGTTTTTT. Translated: CATLGSANTGELFF. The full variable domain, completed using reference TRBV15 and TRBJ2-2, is DAMVIQNPRYQVTQFGKPVTLSCSQTLNHNVMYWYQQKSSQAPKLLFHYYDKDFNNEADTPDNFQSRRPNTSFCFLDIRSPGLGDTAMYLCATLGSANTGELFFGEGSRLTVL.

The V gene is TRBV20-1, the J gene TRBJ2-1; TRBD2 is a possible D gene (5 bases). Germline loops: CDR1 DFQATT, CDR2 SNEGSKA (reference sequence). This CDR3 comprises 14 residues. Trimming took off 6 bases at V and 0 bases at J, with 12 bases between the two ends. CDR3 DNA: TGCAGTGCAGAGGAGGCTAGCTCCTACAATGAGCAGTTCTTC. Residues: CSAEEASSYNEQFF.

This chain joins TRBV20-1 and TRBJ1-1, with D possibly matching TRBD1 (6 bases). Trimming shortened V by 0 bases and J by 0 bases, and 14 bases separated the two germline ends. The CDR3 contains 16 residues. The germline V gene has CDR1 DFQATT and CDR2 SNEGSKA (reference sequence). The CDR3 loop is CSAREPPGTMNTEAFF. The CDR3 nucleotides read TGCAGTGCTAGAGAACCCCCCGGGACAATGAACACTGAAGCTTTCTTT.

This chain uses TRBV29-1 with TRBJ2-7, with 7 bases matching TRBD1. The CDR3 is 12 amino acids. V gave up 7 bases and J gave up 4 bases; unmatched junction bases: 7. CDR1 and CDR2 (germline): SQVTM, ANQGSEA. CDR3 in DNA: TGCAGCGCCCGGGACAGCCATTACGAGCAGTACGTC. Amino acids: CSARDSHYEQYV.

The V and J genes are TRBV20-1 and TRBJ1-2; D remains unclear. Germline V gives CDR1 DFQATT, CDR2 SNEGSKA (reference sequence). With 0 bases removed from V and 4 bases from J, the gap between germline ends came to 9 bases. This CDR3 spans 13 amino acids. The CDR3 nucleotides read TGCAGTGCTAGAGACCCCCAGAGCTATGGCTACACCTTC. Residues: CSARDPQSYGYTF.

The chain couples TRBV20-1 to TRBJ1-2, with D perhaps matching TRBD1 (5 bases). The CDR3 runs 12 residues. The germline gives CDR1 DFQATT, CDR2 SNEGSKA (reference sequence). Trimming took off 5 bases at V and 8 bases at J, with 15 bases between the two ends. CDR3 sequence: CSAGGGSKGYTF. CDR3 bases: TGCAGTGCTGGGGGGGGTAGTAAGGGCTACACCTTC.

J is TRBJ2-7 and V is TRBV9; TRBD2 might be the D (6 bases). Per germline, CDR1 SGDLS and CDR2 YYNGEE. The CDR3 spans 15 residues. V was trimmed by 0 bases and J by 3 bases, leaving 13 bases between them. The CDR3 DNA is TGTGCCAGCAGCGTAGCAGGAGGGAGCAGCTACGAGCAGTACTTC. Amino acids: CASSVAGGSSYEQYF.

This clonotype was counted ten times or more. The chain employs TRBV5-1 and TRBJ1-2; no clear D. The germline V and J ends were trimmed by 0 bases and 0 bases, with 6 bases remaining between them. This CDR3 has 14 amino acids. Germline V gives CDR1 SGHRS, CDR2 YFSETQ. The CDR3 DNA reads TGCGCCAGCAGCTTGGACAGCTCTAACTATGGCTACACCTTC. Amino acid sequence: CASSLDSSNYGYTF.